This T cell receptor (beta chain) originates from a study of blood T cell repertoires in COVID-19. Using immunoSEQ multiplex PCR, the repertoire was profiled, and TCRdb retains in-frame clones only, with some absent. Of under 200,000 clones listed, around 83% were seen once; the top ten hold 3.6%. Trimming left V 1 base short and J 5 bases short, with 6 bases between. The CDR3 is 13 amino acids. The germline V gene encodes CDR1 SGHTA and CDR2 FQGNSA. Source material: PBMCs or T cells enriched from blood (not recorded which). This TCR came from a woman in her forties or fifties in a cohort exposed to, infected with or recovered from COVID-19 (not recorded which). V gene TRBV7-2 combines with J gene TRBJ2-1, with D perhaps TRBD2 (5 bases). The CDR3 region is CASSLGLHNEQFF. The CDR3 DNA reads TGTGCCAGCAGCTTAGGACTACACAATGAGCAGTTCTTC.